This T cell receptor beta chain stems from a study of blood T cell repertoires in COVID-19 (dated by TCRdb to the early 2020s). Background on the whole study: Samples covering the acute and convalescent phases of COVID-19 were provided by collaborators in the United States, Italy and Spain. The sample metadata nearly always contained a de-identified subject ID, COVID-19 status, age in years and sex. The material from the prospective study consisted of cDNA or gDNA derived from T cells, B-cell-depleted T cells, or PBMCs. The repertoires were made available in a free public database intended to serve as a resource for research on the immune response to SARS-CoV-2. Subjects who had been exposed to COVID-19, were actively infected with it, or had recovered from it provided the deeply sampled blood TCRbeta repertoires that made up the dataset. Where available, HLA class I and class II types were obtained from metadata supplied by the sample provider rather than from assay-based typing. Samples were obtained from the ongoing ImmuneRACE study (first 160 participants) and from 950 to 1,500 subjects provided by 6 global collaborators. Results the study describes overall, beyond this receptor: How much clinical and demographic metadata was included differed by source and by participant, and the metadata was provided uncurated.

Note on this clone: Its antigen is still unknown. No base qualities exist here, and no much larger clone lies one base off it.

TCRbeta CDR3 regions were amplified from genomic DNA using the immunoSEQ Assay, a bias-controlled multiplex PCR. In the original analysis: Nucleated cell counts per sample were estimated from amplification of reference gene primers within the assay. To quantify the absolute abundance of each unique TCRbeta CDR3 rearrangement, sequence reads were collapsed and filtered. For each sample, productive Simpson clonality was calculated by taking the square root of Simpson's diversity index across productive rearrangements. In TCRdb, the immuneACCESS table is reduced to in-frame sequences with V and J assigned. These tables do not hold every clone; where another copy was compared, an unresolved V gene accounts for under half, and the others remain unexplained. V, J and clone size derive from that table, while D and trimming were established from the DNA sequence. The sample table holds around 330,000 clones, of which around 90% were seen once. The ten largest clones represent 2% to 3% of the sample.

Participants in the prospective study were aged 18 to 89 years, lived in about two dozen United States geographic areas, and enrolled through a virtual design. Cohort assignment in the prospective study relied on participant-reported clinical history from a screening survey and a study questionnaire. ImmuneRACE Cohort 3 recovered participants were defined by two consecutive negative NP/OP PCR tests, healthcare professional clearance, or symptom resolution. In the prospective study, mobile phlebotomists collected whole blood, serum and a nasopharyngeal or oropharyngeal swab from each participant. Participants in the prospective study had the option to provide additional blood draws and questionnaires over a roughly two-month period. Prospective study blood samples were shipped either frozen or at room temperature before DNA extraction. This clonotype originated in a man aged 60 to 69 who had recovered from COVID-19. The sequencing sample was made of PBMCs or T cells enriched from blood (not recorded which).

The CDR3 reads as follows: CASSYAWAGGDEQYF. The base sequence is TGTGCCAGCAGTTACGCTTGGGCGGGAGGGGACGAGCAGTACTTC. Rearrangement joined TRBV6-5 to TRBJ2-7; 9 central nucleotides agree with TRBD2. Reading the germline V gene gives CDR1 MNHEY and CDR2 SVGAGI. The CDR3, cysteine through phenylalanine, is 15 amino acids long. Only CDR3 DNA remains: 45 bases, in frame from the first base. Germline trimming: 2 bases from V, 5 bases from J; junction bases outside gene matches: 7.